Included here is one T cell receptor beta chain sequence, with context. Its antigen is unidentified. Sequencing was at deep level. Method: immunoSEQ multiplex PCR; TCRdb's copy keeps in-frame clones and lacks some. The data contain some 2,400,000 clones, around 95% of them singletons. These data are taken from a study of shared clonotypes between healthy human individuals. Study in general: Participating donors consisted of two women and a few men aged 18 to 49. Study results and limitations: Among donors, the sharing of clonotypes was expected to be influenced by sequencing depth. The study found lower generation probabilities in non-shared clonotypes than in those shared by all four donors.

Trimming removed 2 bases at V and 8 bases at J, with 22 bases between. CDR1 is MNHEY, CDR2 SMNVEV, per germline (reference sequence). The CDR3 is 18 residues long. Sequenced material: naive CD4+ T cells sorted from blood. Subset described: CD45RA+ positively selected. This chain joins TRBV27 and TRBJ1-6; D uncertain. This receptor was taken from a man aged 18 to 29 in good health. CDR3 sequence (DNA): TGTGCCAGCAGTTTACGCCCGAGAGGGAGACTTTGGGATTCACCCCTCCACTTT. Translation: CASSLRPRGRLWDSPLHF.